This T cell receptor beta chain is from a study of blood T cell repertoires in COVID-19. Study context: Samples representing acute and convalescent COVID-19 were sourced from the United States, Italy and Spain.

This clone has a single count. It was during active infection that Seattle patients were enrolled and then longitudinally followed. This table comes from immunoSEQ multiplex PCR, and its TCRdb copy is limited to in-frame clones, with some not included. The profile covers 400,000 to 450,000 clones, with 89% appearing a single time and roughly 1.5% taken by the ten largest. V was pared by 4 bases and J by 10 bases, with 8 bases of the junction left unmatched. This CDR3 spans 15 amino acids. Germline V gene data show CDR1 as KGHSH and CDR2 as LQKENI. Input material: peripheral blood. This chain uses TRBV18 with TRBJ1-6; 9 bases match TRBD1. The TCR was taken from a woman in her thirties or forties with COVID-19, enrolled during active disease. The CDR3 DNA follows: TGTGCCAGCTCACTCCGACAGGGGGTGAGCTCACCCCTCCACTTT. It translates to CASSLRQGVSSPLHF.